The 32 T cell receptor beta chains in this list originate from one sample, sequenced in a study of Ad26.COV2.S vaccination and SARS-CoV-2 variants. The data were produced by immunoSEQ multiplex PCR, yet TCRdb's version contains in-frame clones alone and is incomplete. The repertoire has about 480,000 clones, roughly 87% of them found once; the top ten carry 9.5% to 15%. As for treatment: over 15 received Ad26.COV2.S at low or high dose, single or two shots; about 5 received placebo; per-sample allocation not given. On day 63 after the first injection, vaccine and placebo recipients gave samples. Sequenced material: peripheral blood, taken in a trial of Ad26.COV2.S vaccine versus placebo. The receptors stem from a person between 18 and 59 years old who received the Ad26.COV2.S COVID-19 vaccine or a placebo.

This clone turned up a few times. This chain connects TRBV9 to TRBJ2-2; tentative D call: TRBD1 (5 bases). CDR3 size: 16 residues. Germline V gene sequence: CDR1 SGDLS, CDR2 YYNGEE. V lost 0 bases and J lost 1, with 10 bases in between. The CDR3 protein is CASSVGTDMNTGELFF. CDR3 coding DNA: TGTGCCAGCAGCGTAGGAACGGACATGAACACCGGGGAGCTGTTTTTT.

The chain recombines TRBV2 with TRBJ2-7, with D possibly being TRBD1 (5 bases). The V gene's germline CDR1 is SNHLY and CDR2 FYNNEI. The CDR3 contains 11 residues. The germline V and J ends were trimmed by 6 bases and 4 bases, with 7 bases remaining between them. CDR3 DNA: TGTGCCAGCAGGACAGAGTACGAGCAGTACTTC. Amino acid sequence: CASRTEYEQYF.

V gene TRBV7-2 combines with J gene TRBJ2-3, with D perhaps TRBD1 or TRBD2 (6 bases each). Trimming took off 0 bases at V and 5 bases at J, with 15 bases between the two ends. This CDR3 region has 16 residues. The germline V gene encodes CDR1 SGHTA and CDR2 FQGNSA. CDR3 region: CASSLAYGGGRDTQYF. The CDR3 coding sequence is TGTGCCAGCAGCTTAGCCTACGGAGGGGGTAGAGATACGCAGTATTTT.

The chain joins TRBV20-1 to TRBJ2-1; maybe TRBD2 (6 bases). The length of the CDR3 is 16 residues. Looked up from germline, CDR1 is DFQATT and CDR2 is SNEGSKA (reference sequence). Trimming cost V 3 bases and J 1 base, with 16 bases left between them. The CDR3 nucleotides are TGCAGTGCTAGTAGACGGGGAGGAGCTTCCTACAATGAGCAGTTCTTC. It yields the protein CSASRRGGASYNEQFF.

The chain combines TRBV28 with TRBJ1-4, with TRBD1 as a possible D gene (5 bases). Trimming took off 10 bases at V and 8 bases at J, with 14 bases between the two ends. CDR1 and CDR2 (germline): MDHEN, SYDVKM. The CDR3 contains 12 residues. CDR3 amino acids: CATTDIREKLFF. CDR3 coding DNA: TGTGCCACCACGGACATTAGGGAAAAACTGTTTTTT.

The chain couples TRBV5-1 to TRBJ2-3; the D is unclear. V dropped 0 bases and J dropped 1 base, with 12 bases sitting between them. The CDR3 runs 16 residues. CDR1 SGHRS and CDR2 YFSETQ come from the germline V gene. In nucleotides, the CDR3 is TGCGCCAGCAGCTTGGTAGGGAATCTCGGCACAGATACGCAGTATTTT. As protein: CASSLVGNLGTDTQYF.

The table lists this clone with a count of one. The rearrangement uses TRBV29-1 and TRBJ1-2; possible D gene TRBD1, 6 bases. Germline CDR1 is SQVTM and CDR2 is ANQGSEA. The ends were cut back, 4 bases at V and 4 bases at J, with 37 bases in the middle. The CDR3 sequence is 21 residues long. The CDR3 bases are TGCAGCGTTGTTTTTGTCCCGAATGCCGTCGGGGGCCTTTCGAACGGCTATGGCTACACCTTC. The encoded protein is CSVVFVPNAVGGLSNGYGYTF.

The rearrangement links TRBV11-1 to TRBJ2-7; the match to TRBD1 covers 8 bases. Germline CDR1 reads SGHAT; CDR2 reads FQDESV (reference sequence). The CDR3 has 13 amino acids. V was pared by 6 bases and J by 7 bases, with 8 bases of the junction left unmatched. CDR3 amino acids: CASRGQGSEEQYF. In DNA form, the CDR3 reads TGTGCCAGCAGAGGACAGGGTAGCGAGGAGCAGTACTTC.

The CDR3 coding sequence is TGCGCCAGCAGCTTAAGACAGGGGTCGACCTACAATGAGCAGTTCTTC. This translates into CASSLRQGSTYNEQFF. The chain joins TRBV5-1 to TRBJ2-1; 8 bases fit TRBD1. The ends lost 2 bases at V and 2 bases at J; junction bases unmatched: 6. The CDR3 contains 16 residues. The germline CDR1 and CDR2 sequences are SGHRS and YFSETQ.

In this sample, this clone turned up once. The V and J genes are TRBV6-5 and TRBJ2-5, with D hard to call. Trimming took off 5 bases at V and 4 bases at J, with 8 bases between the two ends. The CDR3 has 12 amino acids. The V gene's germline CDR1 is MNHEY and CDR2 SVGAGI. CDR3 sequence reads: CASSLNRETQYF. DNA of the CDR3: TGTGCCAGCAGTCTGAACCGAGAGACCCAGTACTTC.

The J gene is TRBJ2-1, the V gene TRBV5-1; D call uncertain. The CDR3 loop spans 13 amino acids. V was cut by 4 bases and J by 6 bases, with 11 bases left in between. The germline V gene has CDR1 SGHRS and CDR2 YFSETQ. This CDR3 is CASSLDPSNEQFF. In DNA form, the CDR3 reads TGCGCCAGCAGCCTCGACCCTAGCAATGAGCAGTTCTTC.

This chain joins TRBV5-4 and TRBJ2-2; 13 bases are shared with TRBD2. This CDR3 has 18 amino acids. J gave up 4 bases and V 0 bases, and 6 bases lay outside the gene matches. The V gene's germline CDR1 is SGHNT and CDR2 YYREEE (reference sequence). As DNA, the CDR3 is TGTGCCAGCAGCTTGGTGACTAGCGGGAGGTTGGGCACCGGGGAGCTGTTTTTT. Its translation is CASSLVTSGRLGTGELFF.

The V gene is TRBV18, the J gene TRBJ1-1, with a weak D call TRBD1 (5 bases). Trimming took off 2 bases at V and 4 bases at J, with 14 bases between the two ends. Germline CDR1 is KGHSH and CDR2 is LQKENI. The CDR3 loop spans 15 amino acids. The CDR3 loop reads CASSPDSPRGTEAFF. CDR3 DNA: TGTGCCAGCTCACCAGACAGCCCCCGTGGCACTGAAGCTTTCTTT.

This clone was seen just once. This chain joins TRBV4-1 and TRBJ2-5; D may be TRBD1 (5 bases). Trimming removed 0 bases from V and 4 bases from J, with 12 bases in between. CDR3 length equals 15 residues. CDR1 MGHRA and CDR2 YSYEKL come from the germline V gene. CDR3 DNA sequence: TGCGCCAGCAGCCAAGATCTAGGGGTGGGAGAGACCCAGTACTTC. Residues: CASSQDLGVGETQYF.

The chain's CDR3 is CASGSTSYEQYF. DNA for the CDR3: TGTGCCAGCGGGTCGACTTCATACGAGCAGTACTTC. The V gene is TRBV6-6, the J gene TRBJ2-7, with D uncertain. Trimming stripped 8 bases from V and 4 bases from J, with 12 bases between. There are 12 residues in the CDR3. Germline CDR1 and CDR2: MNHNY and SVGAGI (reference sequence).

The rearrangement links TRBV11-2 to TRBJ2-1; 10 bases agree with TRBD2. There are 16 residues in the CDR3. Germline trimming cut 4 bases from V and 8 bases from J; bases unmatched to any gene: 11. Germline loops: CDR1 SGHAT, CDR2 FQNNGV. The CDR3 DNA follows: TGTGCCAGCAGCTCAATCCGGACTAGCGGTGTAGATGAGCAGTTCTTC. Encoded protein: CASSSIRTSGVDEQFF. The full variable domain, its missing parts supplied by reference TRBV11-2 and TRBJ2-1, is EAGVAQSPRYKIIEKRQSVAFWCNPISGHATLYWYQQILGQGPKLLIQFQNNGVVDDSQLPKDRFSAERLKGVDSTLKIQPAKLEDSAVYLCASSSIRTSGVDEQFFGPGTRLTVL.

The J gene is TRBJ1-1, the V gene TRBV5-1, with TRBD1 as a possible D gene (6 bases). The CDR3 extends over 15 amino acids. The germline V gene encodes CDR1 SGHRS and CDR2 YFSETQ. Deletions cut 6 bases from V and 0 bases from J, with 15 bases between. CDR3 DNA: TGCGCCAGCAACGGGGGGCAGGGCTTGAACACTGAAGCTTTCTTT. This gives the protein CASNGGQGLNTEAFF.

The chain employs TRBV7-9 and TRBJ2-7; 9 nucleotides match TRBD1. The CDR3 runs to 18 residues. V shed 1 base and J 4 bases; nucleotides not matched to a gene: 14. CDR1 is SEHNR, CDR2 FQNEAQ, per germline (reference sequence). DNA of the CDR3: TGTGCCAGCAGCTTAGGGGGACAGGGACAACCAGACCTATACGAGCAGTACTTC. This gives the protein CASSLGGQGQPDLYEQYF.

The chain is built from TRBV7-9 and TRBJ2-1, with TRBD2 matching 8 bases. This CDR3 is 16 amino acids long. CDR1 SEHNR and CDR2 FQNEAQ come from the germline V gene (reference sequence). Losses at the gene ends were 5 bases for V and 8 bases for J; bases not matched to a gene: 14. CDR3 protein: CASSRGAAGDEDEQFF. The CDR3 DNA sequence: TGTGCCAGCAGCCGGGGGGCAGCGGGAGATGAGGATGAGCAGTTCTTC.

This rearrangement joins TRBV7-2 to TRBJ2-3; 10 nucleotides line up with TRBD1. The CDR3 totals 16 residues. The V and J ends lost 5 bases and 6 bases, in that order; junction bases with no gene match: 11. CDR1 and CDR2 (germline): SGHTA, FQGNSA. CDR3 amino acids: CASSEPGQGFGDTQYF. DNA of the CDR3: TGTGCCAGCAGCGAACCGGGACAGGGGTTCGGGGATACGCAGTATTTT.

The chain uses TRBV7-2 and TRBJ2-7; D is unclear. CDR3 length: 15 residues. Germline V lookup: CDR1 SGHTA, CDR2 FQGNSA. Trimming stripped 1 base from V and 2 bases from J, with 12 bases between. CDR3 in amino acids: CASSLELGPTYEQYF. The CDR3 DNA reads as TGTGCCAGCAGCTTAGAGCTAGGGCCTACCTACGAGCAGTACTTC.

This clone occurred a few times. The V and J genes are TRBV6-5 and TRBJ2-4, with 7 positions matching TRBD2. V lost 6 bases to trimming and J lost 7 bases; unmatched junction nucleotides: 3. Germline CDR1 reads MNHEY; CDR2 reads SVGAGI. This CDR3 is built from 12 residues. CDR3 residues: CASRGGANIQYF. The CDR3 coding sequence is TGTGCCAGCAGGGGAGGGGCGAACATTCAGTACTTC.

The chain combines TRBV7-2 with TRBJ1-4; tentative D call: TRBD1 (5 bases). This CDR3 is built from 15 residues. Trimming took 5 bases from V and 4 from J, leaving 14 bases between them. Germline lookup yields CDR1 SGHTA and CDR2 FQGNSA. The CDR3 nucleotides are TGTGCCAGCAGCCCACAGACAGCCTTTAATGAAAAACTGTTTTTT. Its protein is CASSPQTAFNEKLFF.

The rearrangement uses TRBV5-1 and TRBJ1-5; D is undetermined. CDR3 length: 15 amino acids. With 0 bases removed from V and 7 bases from J, the gap between germline ends came to 14 bases. Germline V gives CDR1 SGHRS, CDR2 YFSETQ. This chain's CDR3 is CASSLEGSQAQPQHF. The CDR3, as DNA: TGCGCCAGCAGCTTGGAAGGATCTCAGGCGCAGCCCCAGCATTTT.

The V and J genes are TRBV9 and TRBJ1-4; D gene uncertain. The CDR3 length is 16 residues. The germline V and J ends were trimmed by 4 bases and 0 bases, with 13 bases remaining between them. CDR1 is SGDLS, CDR2 YYNGEE, per germline. CDR3 bases: TGTGCCAGCAGCCCACTTTGGGCAGCAACTAATGAAAAACTGTTTTTT. As protein: CASSPLWAATNEKLFF. Drawing the rest from reference TRBV9 and TRBJ1-4, the complete variable domain is DSGVTQTPKHLITATGQRVTLRCSPRSGDLSVYWYQQSLDQGLQFLIQYYNGEERAKGNILERFSAQQFPDLHSELNLSSLELGDSALYFCASSPLWAATNEKLFFGSGTQLSVL.

The V call is TRBV28, the J call TRBJ2-7; D is unclear. The CDR3 length is 15 residues. V gave up 2 bases and J gave up 6 bases, with 17 bases separating them. CDR1 and CDR2 (germline): MDHEN, SYDVKM. The CDR3, as DNA: TGTGCCAGCAGTTTAGAGTCTCCTGCCCTCTCCGAGCAGTACTTC. This translates into CASSLESPALSEQYF.

J is TRBJ2-1 and V is TRBV6-5; TRBD2 agrees at 10 bases. This CDR3 contains 14 residues. Per the germline V gene, CDR1 is MNHEY and CDR2 is SVGAGI. The V and J ends lost 5 bases and 9 bases, in that order; junction bases with no gene match: 7. In DNA, the CDR3 is TGTGCCAGCAGTCCGGGACTAGCGATCGCTGAGCAGTTCTTC. Residues: CASSPGLAIAEQFF.

V usage is TRBV2 and J usage is TRBJ1-2; TRBD1 agrees at 9 bases. Germline V gene sequence: CDR1 SNHLY, CDR2 FYNNEI. The CDR3 is made up of 15 amino acids. With 5 bases clipped from V and 3 bases from J, the junction kept 7 bases outside the gene matches. This CDR3 reads CASSPRGQGDYGYTF. In DNA form, the CDR3 reads TGTGCCAGCAGTCCCCGGGGACAGGGCGACTATGGCTACACCTTC.

CDR3 region: CASSLGGTGPGSPLHF. As DNA, the CDR3 is TGTGCCAGCAGCTTAGGTGGGACAGGGCCCGGTTCACCCCTCCACTTT. The rearrangement joins TRBV7-8 to TRBJ1-6, with TRBD1 matching 9 bases. This CDR3 spans 16 amino acids. CDR1 is SGHVS and CDR2 is FQNEAQ in the germline V gene. With 1 base clipped from V and 9 bases from J, the junction kept 7 bases outside the gene matches.

V gene TRBV5-1 combines with J gene TRBJ2-3; D is unresolved. V dropped 6 bases and J dropped 7 bases, with 18 bases sitting between them. CDR1 is SGHRS, CDR2 YFSETQ, per germline. The length of the CDR3 is 14 residues. CDR3 coding DNA: TGCGCCAGCACCCCTGGAAGCTTGGATAATACGCAGTATTTT. Protein: CASTPGSLDNTQYF.

On this clone: Distinct nucleotide sequences in the sample also encode this CDR3. This chain uses TRBV7-2 with TRBJ1-2, with 8 nucleotides matching TRBD1. CDR1 and CDR2 (germline): SGHTA, FQGNSA. CDR3 length equals 13 residues. Losses at the gene ends were 3 bases for V and 4 bases for J; bases not matched to a gene: 1. The CDR3 bases are TGTGCCAGCAGCTTGGACAGGGTCTATGGCTACACCTTC. The encoded protein is CASSLDRVYGYTF. The full variable domain, completed using reference TRBV7-2 and TRBJ1-2, is GAGVSQSPSNKVTEKGKDVELRCDPISGHTALYWYRQSLGQGLEFLIYFQGNSAPDKSGLPSDRFSAERTGGSVSTLTIQRTQQEDSAVYLCASSLDRVYGYTFGSGTRLTVV.

CDR3 in DNA: TGTGCCAGCAAAAAAGGCGGGATCCAAGAGACCCAGTACTTC. It specifies CASKKGGIQETQYF. The V gene is TRBV28, the J gene TRBJ2-5; a weak D match, TRBD2 (6 bases). Germline assignment: CDR1 MDHEN and CDR2 SYDVKM. Deletions cut 7 bases from V and 1 base from J, with 13 bases between. The CDR3 is made up of 14 amino acids.